The 11 T cell receptor beta chains below all came from one sample that was sequenced in a study of T cells in Graves' hyperthyroidism and ophthalmopathy. Amplified regions were TCR beta CDR3 sequences from RNA transcripts. In the first-round RT-PCR of the TCR CDR3, the HTBI primer set was used. TCRdb re-derived calls from the multiplex PCR reads in MiXCR, one entry per CDR3 protein. The sample lists hundreds of thousands of distinct CDR3 sequences; just under 20% were seen once. Sequenced: blood. These receptors were taken from a man between 35 and 55 years old with Graves' ophthalmopathy.

This clonotype was observed a few times. The rearrangement links TRBV7-2 to TRBJ1-4; D is undetermined. This CDR3 comprises 16 residues. The germline V and J ends were trimmed by 4 bases and 0 bases, with 12 bases remaining between them. Germline lookup yields CDR1 SGHTA and CDR2 FQGNSA. CDR3 sequence reads: CASSSRTLTTNEKLFF. The CDR3 nucleotides are TGTGCCAGCAGCTCCCGGACGCTCACAACTAATGAAAAACTGTTTTTT. Full variable domain (outside the CDR3, taken from reference TRBV7-2 and TRBJ1-4): GAGVSQSPSNKVTEKGKDVELRCDPISGHTALYWYRQSLGQGLEFLIYFQGNSAPDKSGLPSDRFSAERTGGSVSTLTIQRTQQEDSAVYLCASSSRTLTTNEKLFFGSGTQLSVL.

The chain uses TRBV10-3 and TRBJ2-2; the D is unclear. V dropped 2 bases and J dropped 10 bases, with 5 bases sitting between them. The CDR3 covers 11 residues. Germline V lookup: CDR1 ENHRY, CDR2 SYGVKD. The CDR3 loop is CAISERMELFF. Here the CDR3 DNA reads TGTGCCATCAGTGAGCGAATGGAGCTGTTTTTT.

This clonotype came up a few times. An end of the junction does not agree with germline; a read error may underlie this. The chain is built from TRBV7-9 and TRBJ2-1; perhaps TRBD2 as D (5 bases). Germline CDR1 SEHNR, CDR2 FQNEAQ (reference sequence). CDR3 length equals 16 residues. CDR3 loop: CASSSPGPADYNGQFF. In DNA form, the CDR3 reads TGTGCCAGCAGCTCCCCGGGTCCAGCGGATTACAATGGGCAGTTCTTC.

This sequence joins TRBV7-2 and TRBJ2-7; 8 bases are a match to TRBD2. J lost 0 bases, V lost 1 base, and 5 bases had no gene match. This CDR3 spans 16 amino acids. CDR1 SGHTA and CDR2 FQGNSA come from the germline V gene. CDR3 nucleotides: TGTGCCAGCAGCTTAGGTCCCAGCGGGAGCTCCTACGAGCAGTACTTC. Translation: CASSLGPSGSSYEQYF.

The chain has TRBV4-3 and TRBJ2-1, with 8 bases identical to TRBD2. CDR1 and CDR2 (germline): LGHNA, YSLEER. The CDR3 length is 16 residues. V dropped 1 base and J dropped 0; count of bases not matched to a gene: 2. For the CDR3, the DNA is TGCGCCAGCAGCCAAGTAGCGGGAAGCTCCTACAATGAGCAGTTCTTC. It specifies CASSQVAGSSYNEQFF.

This clonotype was seen many times. This rearrangement joins TRBV2 to TRBJ2-3; D unresolved. V was clipped by 5 bases and J by 2 bases, with 8 bases between them. Germline V gene sequence: CDR1 SNHLY, CDR2 FYNNEI. This CDR3 is built from 13 residues. This CDR3 is CASSLDATDTQYF. The CDR3 DNA follows: TGTGCCAGCAGTTTGGACGCCACAGATACGCAGTATTTT.

This clonotype was counted many times. V usage is TRBV20-1 and J usage is TRBJ2-7; 9 positions match TRBD2. Germline CDR1 and CDR2: DFQATT and SNEGSKA (reference sequence). CDR3 length: 16 residues. V lost 3 bases and J lost 3; bases outside the gene matches: 12. The CDR3 sequence: CSASPLSGSRDYEQYF. CDR3 coding DNA: TGCAGTGCTAGTCCCCTTAGCGGGAGCCGCGACTACGAGCAGTACTTC.

This clonotype occurred many times. The rearrangement uses TRBV3-1 and TRBJ2-7, with no clear D. CDR1 and CDR2 from the germline V gene are LGHDT and YNNKEL (reference sequence). The CDR3 extends over 12 amino acids. V was clipped by 2 bases and J by 3 bases, with 5 bases between them. Written as DNA, the CDR3 is TGTGCCAGCAGCCAACGCGACTACGAGCAGTACTTC. As protein: CASSQRDYEQYF.

This clonotype was seen many times. The V call is TRBV20-1, the J call TRBJ2-3; D possibly corresponds to TRBD2 (5 bases). The CDR3 consists of 15 residues. The ends were cut back, 4 bases at V and 1 base at J, with 15 bases in the middle. Germline V CDR1 and CDR2: DFQATT, SNEGSKA (reference sequence). The CDR3 reads CSAKPLLGGTDTQYF. For the CDR3, the DNA is TGCAGTGCTAAACCATTACTCGGGGGCACAGATACGCAGTATTTT.

The sample holds a few counts of this clonotype. The chain carries TRBV7-9 and TRBJ2-3; D might be TRBD2 (6 bases). Germline V lookup: CDR1 SEHNR, CDR2 FQNEAQ (reference sequence). CDR3 size: 14 residues. Trimming shortened V by 2 bases and J by 2 bases, and 8 bases separated the two germline ends. The chain's CDR3 is CASSLSDYTDTQYF. DNA of the CDR3: TGTGCCAGCAGCTTATCGGACTACACAGATACGCAGTATTTT.

This chain's CDR3 is CATSNLQLNTEAFF. The CDR3 DNA sequence: TGTGCCACCAGCAATCTACAGTTGAACACTGAAGCTTTCTTT. The chain couples TRBV15 to TRBJ1-1; D not certain. In germline, CDR1 is LNHNV, CDR2 YYDKDF (reference sequence). This CDR3 has 14 amino acids. V was pared by 4 bases and J by 0 bases, with 9 bases between. The full variable domain, with the rest looked up from reference TRBV15 and TRBJ1-1, is DAMVIQNPRYQVTQFGKPVTLSCSQTLNHNVMYWYQQKSSQAPKLLFHYYDKDFNNEADTPDNFQSRRPNTSFCFLDIRSPGLGDTAMYLCATSNLQLNTEAFFGQGTRLTVV.